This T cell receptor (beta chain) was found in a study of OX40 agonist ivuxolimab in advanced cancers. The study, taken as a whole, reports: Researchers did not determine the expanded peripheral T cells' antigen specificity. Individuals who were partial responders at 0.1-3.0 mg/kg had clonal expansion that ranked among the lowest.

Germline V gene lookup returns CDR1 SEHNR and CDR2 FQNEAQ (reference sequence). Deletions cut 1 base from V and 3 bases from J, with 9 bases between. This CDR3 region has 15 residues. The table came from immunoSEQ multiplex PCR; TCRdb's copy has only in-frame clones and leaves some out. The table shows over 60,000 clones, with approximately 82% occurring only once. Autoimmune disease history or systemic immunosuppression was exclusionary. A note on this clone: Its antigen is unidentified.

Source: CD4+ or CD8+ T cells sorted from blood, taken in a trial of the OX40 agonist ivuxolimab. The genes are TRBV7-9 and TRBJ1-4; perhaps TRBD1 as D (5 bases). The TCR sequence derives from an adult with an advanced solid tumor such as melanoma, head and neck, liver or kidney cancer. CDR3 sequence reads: CASSLGGMSNEKLFF. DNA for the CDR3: TGTGCCAGCAGCTTAGGGGGGATGTCTAATGAAAAACTGTTTTTT.